This is a list of T cell receptor beta chains from one sample in a study of shared clonotypes between healthy human individuals. The protocol was immunoSEQ multiplex PCR, while the TCRdb copy is restricted to in-frame clones and leaves out a portion. The sample includes 2.5 million or so clones, more than 80% of them seen just once. The sample taken for sequencing was naive CD4+ T cells sorted from blood. The receptors here all came from a man between 18 and 35 years old in good health. Each CDR3 is given with its conserved first and last residue. A D gene is named only where the DNA matches it firmly.

.	TRBJ1-5	TRBV30	TGTGCCTGGAGTCCCTGGGGGGGCAGGGAGGTCGGCAATCAGCCCCAGCATTTT	CAWSPWGGREVGNQPQHF
.	TRBJ1-5	TRBV7-9	TGTGCCAGCAGCTTAGTAGGGGCTGGCAATCAGCCCCAGCATTTT	CASSLVGAGNQPQHF
TRBD1	TRBJ1-3	TRBV18	TGTGCCAGCTCACCACCCGAGGGGGCCTATGGAAACACCATATATTTT	CASSPPEGAYGNTIYF
.	TRBJ1-5	TRBV6-1	TGTGCCAGCAGTGCCCAATATAGCAATCAGCCCCAGCATTTT	CASSAQYSNQPQHF
.	TRBJ1-2	TRBV5-4	TGTGCCACTAAACAGGTTAACTATGGCTACACCTTC	CATKQVNYGYTF
.	TRBJ1-4	TRBV15	TGTGCCACCAGCAGAGATTCGCAGGGTCTGCAACTGTTTTTT	CATSRDSQGLQLFF
.	TRBJ2-5	TRBV30	TGTGCCTGGAGTGTCGAGGGTGGAGAGACCCAGTACTTC	CAWSVEGGETQYF
.	TRBJ1-2	TRBV5-1	TGCGCCAGCAGCTTAGTGTCTACCGGCTATGGCTACACCTTC	CASSLVSTGYGYTF
.	TRBJ1-5	TRBV6-6	TGTGCCAGCAGTTACGACACCTGGATCTACAATCAGCCCCAGCATTTT	CASSYDTWIYNQPQHF
.	TRBJ2-7	TRBV9	TGTGCCAGCAGCCCCCCAGGGGTAGGTAGGGAGCAGTACTTC	CASSPPGVGREQYF
.	TRBJ2-5	TRBV27	TGTGCCAGCAGTTATAGCCCGGGGCTTTCCAAGAGACCCCCCCAGTACTTC	CASSYSPGLSKRPPQYF
TRBD1	TRBJ2-3	TRBV5-1	TGCGCCAGCAGCACGGGGACAGGGGTAGTCTCCGATACGCAGTATTTT	CASSTGTGVVSDTQYF
TRBD1	TRBJ1-4	TRBV18	TGTGCCAGCTCAGCGACAGGGGGCGATGAAAAACTGTTTTTT	CASSATGGDEKLFF
TRBD2	TRBJ2-7	TRBV2	TGTGCCAGCAGTGTAGCGGGGGAGTCCTACGAGCAGTACTTC	CASSVAGESYEQYF
.	TRBJ2-4	TRBV7-8	TGTGCCAGCAGCTTCAACGGACAGGCCGGGGGCATTCAGTACTTC	CASSFNGQAGGIQYF
.	TRBJ1-2	TRBV7-2	TGTGCCAGCAGCCTCACCCTTGACGGGACCCGAGGCTTC	CASSLTLDGTRGF
TRBD2	TRBJ2-7	TRBV15	TGTGCCACCAGTCGGGAGGGGGGCGCATTAAGGAGCTCCTACGAGCAGTACTTC	CATSREGGALRSSYEQYF
.	TRBJ1-1	TRBV7-9	TGTGCCAGCAGCTTAAAAGTGAACACTGAAGCTTTCTTT	CASSLKVNTEAFF
TRBD1	TRBJ2-7	TRBV5-1	TGCGCCAGCAGCACCGGGACAGCCTCCTACGAGCAGTACTTC	CASSTGTASYEQYF
.	TRBJ2-1	TRBV29-1	TGCAGCGTTGAAAAAGGAGGGGGGCAGTTCTTC	CSVEKGGGQFF
.	TRBJ1-1	TRBV7-9	TGTGCCAGCAGCTTATCAGGGTGGGGCACTGAAGCTTTCTTT	CASSLSGWGTEAFF
TRBD2	TRBJ2-4	TRBV4-3	TGCGCCAGCAGCCAAGATATAGGCGGGGGGAAGCCCAAAAACATTCAGTACTTC	CASSQDIGGGKPKNIQYF
.	TRBJ2-4	TRBV5-4	TGTGCCAGCAGCTTGGACAGGAAAAACATTCAGTACTTC	CASSLDRKNIQYF
TRBD1	TRBJ2-7	TRBV13	TGTGCCAGCAGCTTAGGGGGACAGGGAAACTCCTACGAGCAGTACTTC	CASSLGGQGNSYEQYF
TRBD2	TRBJ2-1	TRBV9	TGTGCCAGCAGCGTAGAGGTGGGAGGGCCGTACAATGAGCAGTTCTTC	CASSVEVGGPYNEQFF
TRBD2	TRBJ2-1	TRBV11-2	TGTGCCAGCAGCTTAGTTGCTAGCGGGCACAATGAGCAGTTCTTC	CASSLVASGHNEQFF